This is a list of T cell receptor beta chains from one sample in a study of blood T cell repertoires in COVID-19. Assay: immunoSEQ multiplex PCR; the TCRdb copy retains only in-frame clones and omits some. The sample lists 300,000 to 400,000 clones, roughly 89% occurring once. What was sequenced was PBMCs or T cells enriched from blood (not recorded which). The source is a man between 60 and 75 years old who had recovered from COVID-19. Each CDR3 is given with its conserved first and last residue. A D gene is named only where the DNA matches it firmly. A clone size is listed for some rows: how often the clone was seen (once, few, many), or a class if it is expanded.

CDR3nt: TGTGCCAGCAGGGCAAACAGGGGTGGAAACACCATATATTTT
CDR3aa: CASRANRGGNTIYF
abundance: once
v_gene: TRBV28
d_gene: TRBD1
j_gene: TRBJ1-3

CDR3nt: TGTGCCAGCAGCCGGGTTCAGGGGGGAATCACAGATACGCAGTATTTT
CDR3aa: CASSRVQGGITDTQYF
abundance: NA
v_gene: TRBV3-1/TRBV3-2
d_gene: NA
j_gene: TRBJ2-3

CDR3nt: TGTGCCAGCAGCCCTGAGGGGGTTTATGGCTACACCTTC
CDR3aa: CASSPEGVYGYTF
abundance: NA
v_gene: TRBV12-3/TRBV12-4
d_gene: NA
j_gene: TRBJ1-2

CDR3nt: TGTGCCACCAGATCCGACAGGGGGAATCAGCCCCAGCATTTT
CDR3aa: CATRSDRGNQPQHF
abundance: NA
v_gene: TRBV24-1
d_gene: TRBD1
j_gene: TRBJ1-5

CDR3nt: TGTGCCACCAGCAGAGATCCCTCCCCCGGGACTATCGAAGAGACCCAGTACTTC
CDR3aa: CATSRDPSPGTIEETQYF
abundance: NA
v_gene: TRBV15
d_gene: TRBD2
j_gene: TRBJ2-5

CDR3nt: TGTGCCAGCAGCCTCCTCGGAAACGAGGGCTATGGCTACACCTTC
CDR3aa: CASSLLGNEGYGYTF
abundance: NA
v_gene: TRBV11-2
d_gene: NA
j_gene: TRBJ1-2

CDR3nt: TGTGCCAGCAGCTCCCAATACGAGCAGTACTTC
CDR3aa: CASSSQYEQYF
abundance: NA
v_gene: TRBV5-5
d_gene: NA
j_gene: TRBJ2-7

CDR3nt: TGTGCCAGCAGGCGAGCGGGGGCTAGCAATCAGCCCCAGCATTTT
CDR3aa: CASRRAGASNQPQHF
abundance: once
v_gene: TRBV27
d_gene: NA
j_gene: TRBJ1-5

CDR3nt: TGTGCCAGCAGCTTGGCCGGGGGGAGCAATCAGCCCCAGCATTTT
CDR3aa: CASSLAGGSNQPQHF
abundance: NA
v_gene: TRBV5-4
d_gene: NA
j_gene: TRBJ1-5

CDR3nt: TGCGCCAGCAGCCAAGGACTAGCGGGGAACACCGGGGAGCTGTTTTTT
CDR3aa: CASSQGLAGNTGELFF
abundance: NA
v_gene: TRBV4-1
d_gene: TRBD2
j_gene: TRBJ2-2

CDR3nt: TGTGCCAGAAGCTTGGTAGGCGGGAGGGACACCGGGGAGCTGTTTTTT
CDR3aa: CARSLVGGRDTGELFF
abundance: NA
v_gene: TRBV5-3
d_gene: TRBD2
j_gene: TRBJ2-2

CDR3nt: TGTGCCAGCAGCTTAGATCGAGGTACGCAGTATTTT
CDR3aa: CASSLDRGTQYF
abundance: NA
v_gene: TRBV7-2
d_gene: NA
j_gene: TRBJ2-3

CDR3nt: TGTGCCAGCAGCTCTCAAGCAGGGGGTTATGAGCAGTTCTTC
CDR3aa: CASSSQAGGYEQFF
abundance: NA
v_gene: TRBV7-3
d_gene: TRBD1
j_gene: TRBJ2-1

CDR3nt: TGCGCCAGCAGCTTGTTAGCGGGAGTTGATGAGCAGTTCTTC
CDR3aa: CASSLLAGVDEQFF
abundance: NA
v_gene: TRBV5-1
d_gene: TRBD2
j_gene: TRBJ2-1

CDR3nt: TGTGCCAGCAGTGAAGGGGCGTATAGCAATCAGCCCCAGCATTTT
CDR3aa: CASSEGAYSNQPQHF
abundance: NA
v_gene: TRBV25-1
d_gene: NA
j_gene: TRBJ1-5

CDR3nt: TGTGCCAGCAGCAGACAGGACACCTACGAGCAGTACTTC
CDR3aa: CASSRQDTYEQYF
abundance: NA
v_gene: TRBV7-2
d_gene: NA
j_gene: TRBJ2-7

CDR3nt: TGTGCCAGCAGCGATCCACAGGGGAATTCACCCCTCCACTTT
CDR3aa: CASSDPQGNSPLHF
abundance: NA
v_gene: TRBV7-9
d_gene: TRBD1
j_gene: TRBJ1-6

CDR3nt: TGTGCCAGCAGTGAAGCTTGGGCAGGGCGGGAGACCCAGTACTTC
CDR3aa: CASSEAWAGRETQYF
abundance: once
v_gene: TRBV6-1
d_gene: NA
j_gene: TRBJ2-5

CDR3nt: TGTGCCAGCAAAGGGGGGGGACAGGGGCTGTACTTC
CDR3aa: CASKGGGQGLYF
abundance: few
v_gene: TRBV28
d_gene: TRBD1
j_gene: TRBJ2-7

CDR3nt: TGTGCCAGCAGTCCGACGGACTCCGTTTACAATGAGCAGTTCTTC
CDR3aa: CASSPTDSVYNEQFF
abundance: once
v_gene: TRBV27
d_gene: NA
j_gene: TRBJ2-1

CDR3nt: TGCGCCAGCAGCTTTAGCACAACTAATGAAAAACTGTTTTTT
CDR3aa: CASSFSTTNEKLFF
abundance: NA
v_gene: TRBV5-1
d_gene: NA
j_gene: TRBJ1-4

CDR3nt: TGTGCCAGCAGCTTCCGTACAGGGGTGGGGGAAAAACTGTTTTTT
CDR3aa: CASSFRTGVGEKLFF
abundance: NA
v_gene: TRBV7-2
d_gene: TRBD1
j_gene: TRBJ1-4

CDR3nt: TGTGCCAGCAGCTCAGGACAGGGTGGTGGTGAGACCCAGTACTTC
CDR3aa: CASSSGQGGGETQYF
abundance: NA
v_gene: TRBV7-6
d_gene: TRBD1
j_gene: TRBJ2-5

CDR3nt: TGTGCCAGCAGTTCCTCCAACGGACAGATGAACACTGAAGCTTTCTTT
CDR3aa: CASSSSNGQMNTEAFF
abundance: NA
v_gene: TRBV28
d_gene: NA
j_gene: TRBJ1-1

CDR3nt: TGTGCCAGCAGTTTGCCAGGGTTAGGTGAAGCTTTCTTT
CDR3aa: CASSLPGLGEAFF
abundance: NA
v_gene: TRBV28
d_gene: NA
j_gene: TRBJ1-1

CDR3nt: TGTGCCAGCAGCTTGGCTGGGACAGCCAACTATGGCTACACCTTC
CDR3aa: CASSLAGTANYGYTF
abundance: NA
v_gene: TRBV5-6
d_gene: TRBD1
j_gene: TRBJ1-2

CDR3nt: TGTGCCAGCAGCTTAGCCCAGGGGATTAACGCTTTCTTT
CDR3aa: CASSLAQGINAFF
abundance: NA
v_gene: TRBV7-2
d_gene: NA
j_gene: TRBJ1-1

CDR3nt: TGCGCCAGCAGTCCTCTCCGGGAGCGTGACACCGGGGAGCTGTTTTTT
CDR3aa: CASSPLRERDTGELFF
abundance: NA
v_gene: TRBV5-1
d_gene: NA
j_gene: TRBJ2-2

CDR3nt: TGTGCCACCAGTGACCACAGGGGACATGGCTACACCTTC
CDR3aa: CATSDHRGHGYTF
abundance: NA
v_gene: TRBV24-1
d_gene: TRBD1
j_gene: TRBJ1-2

CDR3nt: TGTGCCAGCAGCCAAGGGACTCACGACGCCCGCAATGAGCAGTTCTTC
CDR3aa: CASSQGTHDARNEQFF
abundance: NA
v_gene: TRBV4-2
d_gene: NA
j_gene: TRBJ2-1

CDR3nt: TGTGCCAGCAGCTTAGGGTCCGGTTCTCGGCAGCCCCAGCATTTT
CDR3aa: CASSLGSGSRQPQHF
abundance: NA
v_gene: TRBV7-2
d_gene: NA
j_gene: TRBJ1-5

CDR3nt: TGTGCCAGCAGTTACCTGGGGACAGGGGTCGAGCAGTACTTC
CDR3aa: CASSYLGTGVEQYF
abundance: NA
v_gene: TRBV6-2/TRBV6-3
d_gene: TRBD1
j_gene: TRBJ2-7

CDR3nt: TGTGCCAGCAGCCCGACCGGGGGTTCATACGAGCAGTACTTC
CDR3aa: CASSPTGGSYEQYF
abundance: NA
v_gene: TRBV9
d_gene: NA
j_gene: TRBJ2-7

CDR3nt: TGTGCCAGCAGTTACTTGAGGGTAAGGACTGAAGCTTTCTTT
CDR3aa: CASSYLRVRTEAFF
abundance: NA
v_gene: TRBV6-5
d_gene: NA
j_gene: TRBJ1-1

CDR3nt: TGTGCCTGGAGTAGACAGGGGGCCTACGCGGCCTACAATGAGCAGTTCTTC
CDR3aa: CAWSRQGAYAAYNEQFF
abundance: NA
v_gene: TRBV30
d_gene: TRBD1
j_gene: TRBJ2-1